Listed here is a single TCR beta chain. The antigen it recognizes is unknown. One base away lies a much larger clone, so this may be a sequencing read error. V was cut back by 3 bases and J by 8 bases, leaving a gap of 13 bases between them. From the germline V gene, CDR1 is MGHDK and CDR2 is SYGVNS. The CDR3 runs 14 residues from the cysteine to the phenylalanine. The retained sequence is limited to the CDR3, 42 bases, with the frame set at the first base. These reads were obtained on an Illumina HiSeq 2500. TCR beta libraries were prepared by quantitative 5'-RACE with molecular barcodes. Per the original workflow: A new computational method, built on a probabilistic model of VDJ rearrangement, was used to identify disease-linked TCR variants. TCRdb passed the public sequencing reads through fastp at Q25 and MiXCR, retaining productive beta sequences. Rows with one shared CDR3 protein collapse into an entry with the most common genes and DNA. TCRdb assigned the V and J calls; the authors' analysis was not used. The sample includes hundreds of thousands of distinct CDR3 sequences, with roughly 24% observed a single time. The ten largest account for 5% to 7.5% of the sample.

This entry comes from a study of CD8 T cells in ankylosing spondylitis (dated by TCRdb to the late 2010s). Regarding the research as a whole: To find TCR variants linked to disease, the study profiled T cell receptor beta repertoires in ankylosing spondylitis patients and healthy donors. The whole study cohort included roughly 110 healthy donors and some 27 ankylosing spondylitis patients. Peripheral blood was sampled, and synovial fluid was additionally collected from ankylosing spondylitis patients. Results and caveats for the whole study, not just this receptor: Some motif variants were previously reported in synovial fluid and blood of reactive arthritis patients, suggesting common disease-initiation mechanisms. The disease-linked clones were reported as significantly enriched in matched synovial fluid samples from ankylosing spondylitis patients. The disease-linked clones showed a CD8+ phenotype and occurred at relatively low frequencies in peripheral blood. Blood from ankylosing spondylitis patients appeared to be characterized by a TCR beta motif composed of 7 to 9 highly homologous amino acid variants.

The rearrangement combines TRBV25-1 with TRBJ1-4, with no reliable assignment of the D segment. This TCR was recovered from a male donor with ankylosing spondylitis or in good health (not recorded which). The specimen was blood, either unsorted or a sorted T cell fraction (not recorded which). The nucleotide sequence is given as TGTGCCAGCAGTGATTGGCCAGGCGGCGAAAAACTGTTTTTT. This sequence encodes CASSDWPGGEKLFF.